A few counts support the clone carrying this T cell receptor (beta chain). This sample was taken from a study of blood T cell repertoires in COVID-19. Authors' methods: Reference gene primer amplification in the assay estimated nucleated cell counts. The table came from immunoSEQ multiplex PCR; TCRdb's copy has only in-frame clones and leaves some out. That table gives V, J and clone size, and the DNA gave D and trimming. The sample shows 350,000 to 400,000 clones, 80% to 90% of them seen only once. Participants' reported clinical history set cohort assignment. Symptom resolution, clearance, or two negative PCRs marked the recovered donors of Cohort 3. This CDR3 spans 14 amino acids. The germline gives CDR1 MNHEY, CDR2 SMNVEV (reference sequence). The ends were cut back, 0 bases at V and 6 bases at J, with 9 bases in the middle.

The sample consisted of PBMCs or T cells enriched from blood (not recorded which). The sequence derives from a man aged 18-30 years who had recovered from COVID-19. The rearrangement uses TRBV27 and TRBJ1-5; TRBD1 is a possible D gene (5 bases). The CDR3 loop reads CASSLSTEGQPQHF. The CDR3 nucleotides read TGTGCCAGCAGTTTATCGACAGAAGGTCAGCCCCAGCATTTT.